The T cell receptor beta chain under discussion was sequenced for a study of regulatory T cells in long-lasting Graves disease. Study background: A definition of persistent Graves' disease required over 5 years of antithyroid drugs plus positive TSH receptor antibodies.

Construction of the TCR beta libraries employed iRepertoire HTBI primers in conjunction with Arm-PCR of CDR3 regions. As originally analysed: Analysis of the samples identified 50 to 70 TRBV and 15 or so TRBJ segments. TCRdb called the multiplex PCR reads again in MiXCR, with one record for every CDR3 protein. What appears here as the V and J calls and clone size reflects TCRdb's work, not the paper's. The sample records over 450,000 distinct CDR3 sequences, about a fifth being singletons. The table lists this clonotype with many counts. The target antigen is unknown. Points from the study as a whole: TCR diversity was lower in persistent Graves' patients (versus newly diagnosed ones).

Germline CDR1 reads SNHLY; CDR2 reads FYNNEI. This CDR3 comprises 14 residues. V lost 6 bases and J 5 bases, leaving 17 bases between the germline ends. Time point in this sample: persistent/refractory GD, antithyroid drugs over 5 years with positive TRAb. The TCR library was prepared using RNA isolated from PBMCs. Under American Thyroid Association guidelines, Graves' disease was diagnosed. The receptor comes from a female donor with Graves disease. The genes are TRBV2 and TRBJ2-7; D is unclear. The sample was peripheral blood mononuclear cells (PBMCs), taken when the disease was refractory, from a patient treated with antithyroid drugs. CDR3 protein: CASSPPRDINEQYF. CDR3 bases: TGTGCCAGCAGCCCTCCCCGCGACATTAACGAGCAGTACTTC.